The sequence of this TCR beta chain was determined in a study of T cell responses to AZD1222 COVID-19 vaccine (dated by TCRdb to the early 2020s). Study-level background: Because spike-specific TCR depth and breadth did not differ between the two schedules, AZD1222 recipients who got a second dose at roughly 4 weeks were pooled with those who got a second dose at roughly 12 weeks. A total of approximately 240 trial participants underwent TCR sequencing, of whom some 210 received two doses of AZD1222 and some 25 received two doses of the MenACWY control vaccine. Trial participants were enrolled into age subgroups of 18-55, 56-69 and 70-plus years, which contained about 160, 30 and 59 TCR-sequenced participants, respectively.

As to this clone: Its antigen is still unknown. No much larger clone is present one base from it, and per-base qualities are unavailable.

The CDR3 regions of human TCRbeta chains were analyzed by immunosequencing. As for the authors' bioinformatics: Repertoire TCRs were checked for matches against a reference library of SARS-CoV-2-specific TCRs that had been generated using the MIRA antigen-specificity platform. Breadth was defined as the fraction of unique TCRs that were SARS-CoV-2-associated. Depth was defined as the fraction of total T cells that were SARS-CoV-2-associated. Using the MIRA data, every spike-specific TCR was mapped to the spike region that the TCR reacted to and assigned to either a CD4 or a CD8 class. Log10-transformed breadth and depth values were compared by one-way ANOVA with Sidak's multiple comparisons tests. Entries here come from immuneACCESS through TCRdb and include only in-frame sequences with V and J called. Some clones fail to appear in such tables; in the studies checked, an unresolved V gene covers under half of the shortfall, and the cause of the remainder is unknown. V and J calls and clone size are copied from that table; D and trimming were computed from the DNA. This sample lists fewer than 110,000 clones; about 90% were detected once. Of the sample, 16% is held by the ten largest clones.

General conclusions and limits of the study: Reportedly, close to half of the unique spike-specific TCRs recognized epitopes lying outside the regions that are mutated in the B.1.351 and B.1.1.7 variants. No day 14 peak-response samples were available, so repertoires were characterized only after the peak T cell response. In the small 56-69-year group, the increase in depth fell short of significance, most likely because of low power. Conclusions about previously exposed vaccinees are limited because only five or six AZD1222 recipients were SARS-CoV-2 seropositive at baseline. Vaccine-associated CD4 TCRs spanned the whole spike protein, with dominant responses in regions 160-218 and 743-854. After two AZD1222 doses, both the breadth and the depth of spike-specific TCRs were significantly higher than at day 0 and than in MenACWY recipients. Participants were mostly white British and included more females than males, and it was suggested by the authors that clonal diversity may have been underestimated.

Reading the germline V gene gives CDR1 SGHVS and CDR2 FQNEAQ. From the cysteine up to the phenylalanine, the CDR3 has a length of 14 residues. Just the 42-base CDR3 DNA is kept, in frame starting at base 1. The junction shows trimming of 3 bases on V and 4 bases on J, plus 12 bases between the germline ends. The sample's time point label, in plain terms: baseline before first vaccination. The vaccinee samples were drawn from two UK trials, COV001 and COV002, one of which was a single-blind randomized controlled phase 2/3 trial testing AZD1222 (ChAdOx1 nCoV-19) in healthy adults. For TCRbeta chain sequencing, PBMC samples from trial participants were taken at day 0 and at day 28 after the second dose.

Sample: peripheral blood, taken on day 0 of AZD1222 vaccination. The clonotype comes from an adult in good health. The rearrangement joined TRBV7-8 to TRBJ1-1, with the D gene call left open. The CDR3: CASSFDWVTTEAFF. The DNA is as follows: TGTGCCAGCAGCTTTGATTGGGTCACCACTGAAGCTTTCTTT.